The rows below give T cell receptor beta chains drawn from one sample of a study of cytomegalovirus exposure and HLA in healthy donors. Produced via immunoSEQ multiplex PCR; TCRdb's table is partial and in-frame only. In the table there are around 100,000 clones, roughly 72% of which are singletons. Material for sequencing was PBMCs. The receptors were gathered from a woman under 30 in good health and CMV-seropositive. CDR3s leave out the opening cysteine and the closing phenylalanine or tryptophan. The order of the fields is V gene, J gene, CDR3 protein.

v_gene: TRBV11-1; j_gene: TRBJ2-7; CDR3aa: ASSLLQGYEQY
v_gene: TRBV11-3; j_gene: TRBJ2-7; CDR3aa: ASSYPALAATYEQY
v_gene: TRBV19; j_gene: TRBJ1-4; CDR3aa: ASSFAGTVSEKLF
v_gene: TRBV18; j_gene: TRBJ2-1; CDR3aa: ASSPVPHNEQF
v_gene: TRBV19; j_gene: TRBJ1-1; CDR3aa: ASRIARTAQNTEAF
v_gene: TRBV7-6; j_gene: TRBJ1-2; CDR3aa: ASSPNPTAIYGYT
v_gene: TRBV2; j_gene: TRBJ2-1; CDR3aa: ASTWGTSGRNEQF
v_gene: TRBV27; j_gene: TRBJ2-7; CDR3aa: ASTQSGRLYEQY
v_gene: TRBV11-2; j_gene: TRBJ2-1; CDR3aa: ASSLTSGYQF
v_gene: TRBV6-1; j_gene: TRBJ2-5; CDR3aa: ASSGRDRYQETQY
v_gene: TRBV5-4; j_gene: TRBJ2-3; CDR3aa: ASSLRQVGDTQY
v_gene: TRBV6-5; j_gene: TRBJ2-1; CDR3aa: ASSSPGLANEQF
v_gene: TRBV7-2; j_gene: TRBJ1-3; CDR3aa: ASSTRGAGNTIY
v_gene: TRBV11-2; j_gene: TRBJ2-1; CDR3aa: ASSLGGLAGGPFEQF
v_gene: TRBV30; j_gene: TRBJ1-6; CDR3aa: AWSVDGGNSPLH
v_gene: TRBV5-4; j_gene: TRBJ2-5; CDR3aa: ASSSNSGSQETQY
v_gene: TRBV27; j_gene: TRBJ1-2; CDR3aa: ASSFRQGVGGYT
v_gene: TRBV11-2; j_gene: TRBJ1-1; CDR3aa: ASSTQGGNTEAF
v_gene: TRBV30; j_gene: TRBJ1-6; CDR3aa: ACQDSSEASPLH
v_gene: TRBV7-6; j_gene: TRBJ2-3; CDR3aa: ASSSTDSADTQY
v_gene: TRBV29-1; j_gene: TRBJ1-1; CDR3aa: SVERGTDRFEAF
v_gene: TRBV5-4; j_gene: TRBJ2-5; CDR3aa: ASSLTSGTRETQY
v_gene: TRBV11-2; j_gene: TRBJ2-1; CDR3aa: ASSSQRGGGYNEQF
v_gene: TRBV6-5; j_gene: TRBJ2-7; CDR3aa: ASSGTGNSYEQY
v_gene: TRBV30; j_gene: TRBJ1-5; CDR3aa: AWSGQRNQPQH
v_gene: TRBV4-1; j_gene: TRBJ2-7; CDR3aa: ASSQSAYSYEQY
v_gene: TRBV2; j_gene: TRBJ2-6; CDR3aa: ASRTGGIGANVLT
v_gene: TRBV6-5; j_gene: TRBJ2-1; CDR3aa: ASTQPPSGQF
v_gene: TRBV5-6; j_gene: TRBJ1-1; CDR3aa: ASSFLSERAEAF
v_gene: TRBV2; j_gene: TRBJ2-7; CDR3aa: ASSVDYGNEQY
v_gene: TRBV15; j_gene: TRBJ1-5; CDR3aa: ATSRESYQPQH
v_gene: TRBV5-1; j_gene: TRBJ1-2; CDR3aa: ASSLQPGSGGYT
v_gene: TRBV28; j_gene: TRBJ2-7; CDR3aa: ASSWARGGYEQY
v_gene: TRBV11-2; j_gene: TRBJ1-1; CDR3aa: ASSLFSGRADTEAF
v_gene: TRBV5-4; j_gene: TRBJ2-7; CDR3aa: ASSATSGNYEQY
v_gene: TRBV7-9; j_gene: TRBJ1-3; CDR3aa: ASSLGQGHSGNTIY
v_gene: TRBV6-1; j_gene: TRBJ2-7; CDR3aa: ASHQRDGLYEQY
v_gene: TRBV29-1; j_gene: TRBJ1-1; CDR3aa: RITGGAGTEAF
v_gene: TRBV5-1; j_gene: TRBJ2-3; CDR3aa: ASSSTSGPLAGRSDTQY
v_gene: TRBV9; j_gene: TRBJ2-4; CDR3aa: ASSADSDIQY
v_gene: TRBV25-1; j_gene: TRBJ1-3; CDR3aa: ASSELGVGNTIY
v_gene: TRBV27; j_gene: TRBJ2-7; CDR3aa: ASSLTDYGYEQY
v_gene: TRBV19; j_gene: TRBJ1-2; CDR3aa: ASSYGQGGYT
v_gene: TRBV27; j_gene: TRBJ2-1; CDR3aa: ASSLSLGTGGIEQF
v_gene: TRBV28; j_gene: TRBJ1-5; CDR3aa: ASTLAPRLEQPQH
v_gene: TRBV15; j_gene: TRBJ2-5; CDR3aa: ATGRAEQETQY